What follows describes a single T cell receptor beta chain. Its target is not known. Here immunoSEQ multiplex PCR was the method, and the copy in TCRdb shows in-frame clones only, minus some. The sample comprises about 130,000 clones, more than 80% of which are singletons, and over 4% rests with the top ten. This record belongs to a study of T cell responses to AZD1222 COVID-19 vaccine. V was pared by 0 bases and J by 4 bases, with 10 bases between. The CDR3 spans 14 residues. CDR1 and CDR2 from the germline V gene are SGHRS and YFSETQ. Study-wide results and limits: There were mostly white British donors and more females than males, and clonal diversity was possibly underestimated. Vaccine-associated CD4 TCRs spanned spike, dominant at 160-218 and 743-854. Repertoires were obtained only post-peak T cell response. Spike-specific TCR breadth and depth grew following two AZD1222 doses.

The sequence was obtained from an adult in good health. The V gene is TRBV5-1, the J gene TRBJ1-2; no reliable D call. The sample was peripheral blood, taken on day 0 of AZD1222 vaccination. The CDR3, as DNA: TGCGCCAGCAGCTTGGACAGTTTAACCTATGGCTACACCTTC. Translated, it gives CASSLDSLTYGYTF.